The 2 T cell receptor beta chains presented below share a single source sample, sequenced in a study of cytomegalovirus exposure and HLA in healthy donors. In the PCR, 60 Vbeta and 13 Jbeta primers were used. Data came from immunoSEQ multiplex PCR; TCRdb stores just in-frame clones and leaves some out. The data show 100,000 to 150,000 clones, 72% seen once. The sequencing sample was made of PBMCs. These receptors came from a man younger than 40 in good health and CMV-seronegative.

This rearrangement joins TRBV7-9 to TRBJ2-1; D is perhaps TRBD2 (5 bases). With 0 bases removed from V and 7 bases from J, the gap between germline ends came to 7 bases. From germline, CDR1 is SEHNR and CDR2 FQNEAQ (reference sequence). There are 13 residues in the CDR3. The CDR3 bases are TGTGCCAGCAGCTTAGCGGAGGCTAATGAGCAGTTCTTC. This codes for CASSLAEANEQFF.

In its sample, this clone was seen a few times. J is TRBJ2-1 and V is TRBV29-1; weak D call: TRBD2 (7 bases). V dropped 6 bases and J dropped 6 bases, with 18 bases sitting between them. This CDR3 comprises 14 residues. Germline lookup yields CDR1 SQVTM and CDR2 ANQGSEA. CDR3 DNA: TGCAGCGTCCGCGGGGGCCCTGTCCTCAATGAGCAGTTCTTC. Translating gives CSVRGGPVLNEQFF.